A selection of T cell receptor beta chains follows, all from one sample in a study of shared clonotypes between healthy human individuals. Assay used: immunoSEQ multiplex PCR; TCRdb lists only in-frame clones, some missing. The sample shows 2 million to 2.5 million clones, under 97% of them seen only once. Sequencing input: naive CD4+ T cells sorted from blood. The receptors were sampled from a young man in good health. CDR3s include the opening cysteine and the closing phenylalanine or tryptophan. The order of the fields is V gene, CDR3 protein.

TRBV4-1,CASSQDPRGPPYEQYF
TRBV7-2,CASSRIPGPENNEQFF
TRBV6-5,CASSRGQTPQETQYF
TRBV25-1,CASSPGIQTQYF
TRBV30,CAWSAAHEQYF
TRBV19,CASSIVPARLWVQPQHF
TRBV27,CASSLASVGRGSQQYF
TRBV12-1,CASSECGSGYTF
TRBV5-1,CASSALPGTSGTMYEQYF
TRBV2,CASSPGRTYNEQFF
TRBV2,CASSEDGGRGLDTQYF
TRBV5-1,CASSLGGSGYTF
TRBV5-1,CASSLTRKTDTQYF
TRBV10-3,CAISEGAPQETQYF
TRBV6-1,CASSSGTVNEKLFF